The rows below give T cell receptor beta chains drawn from one sample of a study of CD4 and CD8 cells across lung adenocarcinoma regions. TCRdb re-called the PCR reads with MiXCR, one entry per CDR3 protein. Of 9,500 to 15,000 distinct CDR3 sequences listed, about 45% are singletons. Sequences were obtained from CD8+ T cells from the margin of a lung tumor. The receptors here all came from a male donor with lung adenocarcinoma. The CD4 and CD8 labels of this study may be unreliable. The CDR3 runs from the conserved cysteine through the conserved F or W. A D gene is named only where the DNA matches it firmly. Expanded clones get a size class; other rows say once, few or many, or leave the size out.

CDR3 DNA	CDR3 protein	V gene	clone size	CDR3 length	D gene	J gene
TGTGCCAGCAGCTTAGAGCCTGGGACTAGAGCCTTGAATATGCAGTACTTT	CASSLEPGTRALNMQYF	TRBV11-2	once	17	TRBD2	TRBJ2-4
TGCGCCAGCGGTCGGGATGAGCAGTTCTTC	CASGRDEQFF	TRBV10-2	NA	10	NA	TRBJ2-1
TGTGGCGTCACGGCCTCGTGGAGCGCAAATACGCAGTATTTC	CGVTASWSANTQYF	TRBV10-3	NA	14	NA	TRBJ2-3
TGTGCCAGCAGTTTATCGGGACTAGCTGACACCGGGGAGCTGTTTTTT	CASSLSGLADTGELFF	TRBV27	many	16	TRBD2	TRBJ2-2
TGTGCCAGCAGTCTCCGCGGTGCCTACAATGAGCAGTTCTTC	CASSLRGAYNEQFF	TRBV12-3/TRBV12-4	NA	14	NA	TRBJ2-1
TGTGCCAGCAGTGATCAGGGGCGGAATGAGCAGTTCTTC	CASSDQGRNEQFF	TRBV6-1	NA	13	NA	TRBJ2-1
TGCAGTGCTGTGAGCGGGAGTAGGGATACGCAGTATTTT	CSAVSGSRDTQYF	TRBV20-1	few	13	TRBD2	TRBJ2-3
TGTGCCAGCTCACGAAGGGGCGGGGGAAACAATGAGCAGTTCTTC	CASSRRGGGNNEQFF	TRBV18	NA	15	TRBD2	TRBJ2-1
TGTGCCAGCAGGGGGAGGGGTCGGGAGGTCCAGTCTTTC	CASRGRGREVQSF	TRBV27	NA	13	TRBD2	TRBJ2-5
TGTGCCAGCAGTTTCTCCAGGGGGAACACCGGGGAGCTGTTTTTT	CASSFSRGNTGELFF	TRBV6-5	medium-sized	15	NA	TRBJ2-2
TGTGCCAGCAGTCCCGGTGGCAGGCCTAGCGGCGCCCCAGCTCCCACAGATACGCAGTATTTT	CASSPGGRPSGAPAPTDTQYF	TRBV6-1	few	21	TRBD2	TRBJ2-3
TGTGCCAGCAGTGACGCAGGAACCGAGGAGCTGTATTTT	CASSDAGTEELYF	TRBV6-4	NA	13	NA	TRBJ2-2
TGTGCCAGCCGTGACTCGGGGGGGGGGGCCAAAAACACTCAGTACTTC	CASRDSGGGAKNTQYF	TRBV6-5	NA	16	TRBD2	TRBJ2-4
TGTGCCAGCGGAGAAACAGGGGAATGGTATGGCTACACCTTC	CASGETGEWYGYTF	TRBV6-1	many	14	TRBD1	TRBJ1-2
TGTGCCAGCAGTTACCCTCTCACAGGGGGATCGGACACCGGGGAGCTGTTTTTT	CASSYPLTGGSDTGELFF	TRBV6-5	many	18	TRBD1	TRBJ2-2
TGCGCCAGCAGTGAAACACCTCCCCCCGAGCAGTACTTC	CASSETPPPEQYF	TRBV10-2	medium-sized	13	NA	TRBJ2-7
TGTGCCAGCAGTACAGGGAGCGCAGATACGCAGTATTTT	CASSTGSADTQYF	TRBV6-1	NA	13	NA	TRBJ2-3
TGTGCCAGCCGACCCATAGCGGGCTCCTACAATGAGCAGTTCTTC	CASRPIAGSYNEQFF	TRBV27	NA	15	TRBD2	TRBJ2-1
TGTGGCAGCGGTGCGGGGCTGGGAGGCAAAGATACTCAGTACTTT	CGSGAGLGGKDTQYF	TRBV6-4	NA	15	NA	TRBJ2-3
TGTGCCAGGGGTGAAGGGGGCCGCCTCACAGATACGCAGTACTTT	CARGEGGRLTDTQYF	TRBV6-1	NA	15	TRBD1	TRBJ2-3
TGTGCCAGCGGTGAAGGGGGCCTCCACACAGATACGCAGTATTTC	CASGEGGLHTDTQYF	TRBV6-1	NA	15	TRBD1	TRBJ2-3
TGTGCCGGGGGGACGGGCGGCGGTGGCCCAGATACCCAGTACTTC	CAGGTGGGGPDTQYF	TRBV10-3	NA	15	NA	TRBJ2-5
TGTGCCAGCAGTTTAGGCCGTTGGCCGGACACCGGGGAGCTGTTTTTT	CASSLGRWPDTGELFF	TRBV27	medium-sized	16	NA	TRBJ2-2
TGTGCCAGCAGGGGACTACCAACCTACGAGCAGTACTTC	CASRGLPTYEQYF	TRBV6-2/TRBV6-3	NA	13	TRBD2	TRBJ2-7
TGTGCCAGCAGTGCTGGATACTCCGGGACAGGTTTGTACGAGCAGTACTTC	CASSAGYSGTGLYEQYF	TRBV6-1	many	17	TRBD1	TRBJ2-7
TGTGCCAGCAGTGTAGCGGGGATAACCGGGGAGCTGTTTTTT	CASSVAGITGELFF	TRBV6-1	medium-sized	14	TRBD2	TRBJ2-2
TGTGCCAGCAGTCTGGGGACAGTTTCTAACTATGGCTACACCTTC	CASSLGTVSNYGYTF	TRBV12-3/TRBV12-4	NA	15	TRBD1	TRBJ1-2
TGTGCGGGCGTGGAGGCTGGGCGATCGAATGCGCAGTTCTTC	CAGVEAGRSNAQFF	TRBV10-3	NA	14	NA	TRBJ2-1
TGCGCCAGCAGCCACCCCGGACGTAGGGACCCAAGGAATACCAACAATGAGCAGTTCTTC	CASSHPGRRDPRNTNNEQFF	TRBV4-1	few	20	NA	TRBJ2-1
TGTGCCAGTACTCTAAGGGCGGGATCACACACTGAAGCTTTCTTT	CASTLRAGSHTEAFF	TRBV19	few	15	NA	TRBJ1-1
TGTGCCAGCAGCGTAGGGGGCGCTGAGCAGTTCTTC	CASSVGGAEQFF	TRBV9	many	12	NA	TRBJ2-1
TGTGCCAGCAGTGCCGGGACCACTAACAATGAGCAGTTCTTC	CASSAGTTNNEQFF	TRBV27	NA	14	NA	TRBJ2-1
TGTGCCAGCAGCCAAACCCCCGTCTTGGGCAATGAGCAGTTCTTC	CASSQTPVLGNEQFF	TRBV14	few	15	NA	TRBJ2-1